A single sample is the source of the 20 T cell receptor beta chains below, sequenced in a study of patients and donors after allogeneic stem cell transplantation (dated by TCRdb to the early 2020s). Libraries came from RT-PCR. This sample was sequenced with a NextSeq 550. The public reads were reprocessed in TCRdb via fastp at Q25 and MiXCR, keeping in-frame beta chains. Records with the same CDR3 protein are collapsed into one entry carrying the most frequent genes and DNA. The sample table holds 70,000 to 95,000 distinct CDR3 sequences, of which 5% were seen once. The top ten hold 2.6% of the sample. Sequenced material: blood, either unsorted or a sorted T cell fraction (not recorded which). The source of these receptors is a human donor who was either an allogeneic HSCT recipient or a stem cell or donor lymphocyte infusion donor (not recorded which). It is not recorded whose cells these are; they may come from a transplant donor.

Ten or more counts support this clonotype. CDR3 sequence: CASRKPGTRDTGELFF. The CDR3, as DNA: TGTGCCAGCAGAAAACCGGGAACCCGGGACACCGGGGAGCTGTTTTTT. The chain couples TRBV11-2 to TRBJ2-2, with a possible D match to TRBD2 (5 bases). The V end was cut by 6 bases, the J end by 3 bases, with 17 bases between. The CDR3 covers 16 residues. Looked up from germline, CDR1 is SGHAT and CDR2 is FQNNGV.

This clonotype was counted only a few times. Here the CDR3 DNA reads TGTGCCAGCAGTTTAAGGGTGGACTCTGGAAACACCATATATTTT. Its protein is CASSLRVDSGNTIYF. The chain links TRBV28 to TRBJ1-3; D is undetermined. V shed 2 bases and J shed 0 bases, with 8 bases lying between them. The CDR3 consists of 15 residues. Germline V gives CDR1 MDHEN, CDR2 SYDVKM.

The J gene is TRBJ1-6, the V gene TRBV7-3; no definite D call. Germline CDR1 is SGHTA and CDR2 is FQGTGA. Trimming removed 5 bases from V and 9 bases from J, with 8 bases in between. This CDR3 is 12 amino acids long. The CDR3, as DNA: TGTGCCAGCAGCCTCCCCCCTTCACCCCTCCACTTT. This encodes CASSLPPSPLHF.

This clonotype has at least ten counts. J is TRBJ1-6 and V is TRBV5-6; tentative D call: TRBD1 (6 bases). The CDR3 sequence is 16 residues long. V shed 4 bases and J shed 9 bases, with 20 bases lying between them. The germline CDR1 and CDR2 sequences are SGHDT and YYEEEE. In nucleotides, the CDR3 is TGTGCCAGCAGCAAAAGGACAGCACGTACGAGTTCACCCCTCCACTTT. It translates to CASSKRTARTSSPLHF.

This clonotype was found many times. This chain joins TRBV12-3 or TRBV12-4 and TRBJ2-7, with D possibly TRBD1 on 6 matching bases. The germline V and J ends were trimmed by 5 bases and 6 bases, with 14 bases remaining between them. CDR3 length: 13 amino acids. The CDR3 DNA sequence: TGTGCCAGCAGTAGAAACCAGGGGTCCGAGCAGTACTTC. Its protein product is CASSRNQGSEQYF.

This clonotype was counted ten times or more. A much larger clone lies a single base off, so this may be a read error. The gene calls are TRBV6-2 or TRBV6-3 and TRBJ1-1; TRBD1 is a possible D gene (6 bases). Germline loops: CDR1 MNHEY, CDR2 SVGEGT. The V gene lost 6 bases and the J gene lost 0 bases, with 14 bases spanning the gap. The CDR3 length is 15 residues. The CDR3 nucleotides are TGTGCCAGCAGATACAGGGTGCTCTTGAACACTGAAGCTTTCTTT. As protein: CASRYRVLLNTEAFF.

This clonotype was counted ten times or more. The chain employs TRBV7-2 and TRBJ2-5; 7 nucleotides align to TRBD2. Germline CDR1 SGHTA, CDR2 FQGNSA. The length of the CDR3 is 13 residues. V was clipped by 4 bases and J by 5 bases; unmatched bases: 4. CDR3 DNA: TGTGCCAGCAGCTCCTGGGAGGGGGAGACCCAGTACTTC. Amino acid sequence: CASSSWEGETQYF.

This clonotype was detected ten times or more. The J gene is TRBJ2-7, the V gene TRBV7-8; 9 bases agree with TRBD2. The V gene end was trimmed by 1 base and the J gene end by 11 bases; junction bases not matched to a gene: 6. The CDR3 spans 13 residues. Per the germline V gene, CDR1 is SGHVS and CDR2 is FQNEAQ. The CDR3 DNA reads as TGTGCCAGCAGCTTAGGACTAGCGGAGGGGGAGTACTTC. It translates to CASSLGLAEGEYF.

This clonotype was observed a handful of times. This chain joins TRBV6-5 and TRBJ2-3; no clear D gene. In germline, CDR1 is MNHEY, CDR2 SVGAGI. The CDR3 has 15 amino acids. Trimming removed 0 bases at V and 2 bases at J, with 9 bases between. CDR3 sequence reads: CASSYSGFPTDTQYF. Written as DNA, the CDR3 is TGTGCCAGCAGTTACTCGGGGTTTCCCACAGATACGCAGTATTTT.

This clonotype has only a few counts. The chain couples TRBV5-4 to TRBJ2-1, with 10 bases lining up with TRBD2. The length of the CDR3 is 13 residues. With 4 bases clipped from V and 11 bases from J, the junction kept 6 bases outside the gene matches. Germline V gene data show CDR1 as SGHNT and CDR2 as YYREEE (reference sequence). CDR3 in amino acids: CASSPRTSGQQFF. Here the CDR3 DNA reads TGTGCCAGCAGCCCCCGGACTAGCGGTCAGCAGTTCTTC.

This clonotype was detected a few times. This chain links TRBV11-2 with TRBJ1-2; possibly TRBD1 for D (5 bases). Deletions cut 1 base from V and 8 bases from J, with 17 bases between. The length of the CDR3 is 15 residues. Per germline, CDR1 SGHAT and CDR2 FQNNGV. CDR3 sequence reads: CASSLGVQGLSGYTF. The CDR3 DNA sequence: TGTGCCAGCAGCTTAGGGGTGCAGGGACTCTCCGGCTACACCTTC.

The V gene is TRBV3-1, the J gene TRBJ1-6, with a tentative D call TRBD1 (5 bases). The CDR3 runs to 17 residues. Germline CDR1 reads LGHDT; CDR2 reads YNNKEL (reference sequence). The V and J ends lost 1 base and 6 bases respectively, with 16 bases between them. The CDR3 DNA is TGTGCCAGCAGCCAAGCCCCCCCAGGGACGGGTAATTCACCCCTCCACTTT. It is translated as CASSQAPPGTGNSPLHF. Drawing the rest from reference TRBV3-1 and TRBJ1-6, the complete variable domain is DTAVSQTPKYLVTQMGNDKSIKCEQNLGHDTMYWYKQDSKKFLKIMFSYNNKELIINETVPNRFSPKSPDKAHLNLHINSLELGDSAVYFCASSQAPPGTGNSPLHFGNGTRLTVT.

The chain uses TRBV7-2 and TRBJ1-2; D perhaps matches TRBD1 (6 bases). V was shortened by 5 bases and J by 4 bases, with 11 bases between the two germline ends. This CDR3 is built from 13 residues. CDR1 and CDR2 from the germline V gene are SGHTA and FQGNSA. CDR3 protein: CASSAGQFYGYTF. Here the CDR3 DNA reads TGTGCCAGCAGCGCTGGACAGTTCTATGGCTACACCTTC.

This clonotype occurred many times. The chain's CDR3 is CASSQGWNSEAFF. CDR3 DNA sequence: TGTGCCAGCAGTCAAGGATGGAATAGTGAAGCTTTCTTT. The chain has TRBV12-3 or TRBV12-4 and TRBJ1-1; no definite D call. V lost 5 bases, J lost 7 bases, and 14 bases lay in between. The CDR3 is made up of 13 amino acids.

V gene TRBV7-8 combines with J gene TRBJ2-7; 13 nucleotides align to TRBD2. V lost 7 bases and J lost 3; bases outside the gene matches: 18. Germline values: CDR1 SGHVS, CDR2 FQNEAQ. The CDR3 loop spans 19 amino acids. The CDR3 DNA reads TGTGCCAGCATCCCATTCTCGTTCGGACTAGCGGGAGCAAACTACGAGCAGTACTTC. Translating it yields CASIPFSFGLAGANYEQYF.

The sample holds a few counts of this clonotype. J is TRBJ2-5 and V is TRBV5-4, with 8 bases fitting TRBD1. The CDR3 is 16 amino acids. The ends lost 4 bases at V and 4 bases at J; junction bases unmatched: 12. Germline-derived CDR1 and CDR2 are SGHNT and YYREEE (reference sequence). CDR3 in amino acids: CASSNILQGAGETQYF. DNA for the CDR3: TGTGCCAGCAGCAATATACTGCAGGGGGCCGGAGAGACCCAGTACTTC.

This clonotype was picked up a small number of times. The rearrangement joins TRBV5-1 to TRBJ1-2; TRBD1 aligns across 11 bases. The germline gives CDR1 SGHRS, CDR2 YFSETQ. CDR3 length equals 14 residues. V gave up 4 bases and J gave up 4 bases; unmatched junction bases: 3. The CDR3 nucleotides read TGCGCCAGCAGCGCAGGGACAGGGGGCTATGGCTACACCTTC. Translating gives CASSAGTGGYGYTF.

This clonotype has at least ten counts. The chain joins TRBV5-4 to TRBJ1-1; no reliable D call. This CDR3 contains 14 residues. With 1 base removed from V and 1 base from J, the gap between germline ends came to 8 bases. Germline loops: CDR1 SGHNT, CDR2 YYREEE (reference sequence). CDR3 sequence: CASSLPPGNTEAFF. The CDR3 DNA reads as TGTGCCAGCAGCTTGCCTCCGGGGAACACTGAAGCTTTCTTT.

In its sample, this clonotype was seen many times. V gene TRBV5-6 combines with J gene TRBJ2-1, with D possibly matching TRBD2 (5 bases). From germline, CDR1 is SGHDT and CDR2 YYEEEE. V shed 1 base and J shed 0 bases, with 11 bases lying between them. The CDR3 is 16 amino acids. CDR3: CASSLRAGRSYNEQFF. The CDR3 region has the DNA TGTGCCAGCAGCTTGAGGGCGGGCCGCTCCTACAATGAGCAGTTCTTC.

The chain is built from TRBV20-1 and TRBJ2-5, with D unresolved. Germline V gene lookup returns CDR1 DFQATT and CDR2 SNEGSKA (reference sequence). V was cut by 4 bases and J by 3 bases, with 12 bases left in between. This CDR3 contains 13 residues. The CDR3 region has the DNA TGCAGTGCTAAAGTCGGCCCGGAAGAGACCCAGTACTTC. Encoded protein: CSAKVGPEETQYF.